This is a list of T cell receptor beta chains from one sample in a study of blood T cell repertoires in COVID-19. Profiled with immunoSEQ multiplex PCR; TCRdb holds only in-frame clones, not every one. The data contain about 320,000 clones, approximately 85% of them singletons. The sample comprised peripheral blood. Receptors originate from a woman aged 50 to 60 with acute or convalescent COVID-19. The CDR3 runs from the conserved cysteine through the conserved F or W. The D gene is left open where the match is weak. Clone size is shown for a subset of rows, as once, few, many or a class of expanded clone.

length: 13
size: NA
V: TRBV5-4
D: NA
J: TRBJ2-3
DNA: TGTGCCAGCAGCTCGGAGGTCGCAGATACGCAGTATTTT
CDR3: CASSSEVADTQYF

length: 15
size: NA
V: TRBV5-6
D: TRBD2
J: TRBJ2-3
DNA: TGTGCCAGCAGCTTTCGTAGCGGGAGGCCAGATACGCAGTATTTT
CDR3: CASSFRSGRPDTQYF

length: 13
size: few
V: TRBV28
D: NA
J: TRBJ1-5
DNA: TGTGCCAGCAGTTTAAGCCGCAATCAGCCCCAGCATTTT
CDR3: CASSLSRNQPQHF

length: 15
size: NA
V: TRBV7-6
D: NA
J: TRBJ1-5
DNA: TGTGCCAGCAGCTTAGCTACTGACGGCGCGGGGCCCCAGCATTTT
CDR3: CASSLATDGAGPQHF

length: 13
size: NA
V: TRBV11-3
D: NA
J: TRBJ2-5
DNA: TGTGCCAGCAGCTTCAAATCCGGGGAGACCCAGTACTTC
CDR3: CASSFKSGETQYF

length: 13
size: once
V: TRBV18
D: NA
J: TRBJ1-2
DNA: TGTGCCAGCTCACCAGAAGGGGTCTATGGCTACACCTTC
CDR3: CASSPEGVYGYTF

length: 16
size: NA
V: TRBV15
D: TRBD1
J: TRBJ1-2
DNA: TGTGCCACCAGCAGAGATCTGGGACAGGGGGTGGGTGGCTACACCTTC
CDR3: CATSRDLGQGVGGYTF

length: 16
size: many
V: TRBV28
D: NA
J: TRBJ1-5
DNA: TGTGCCAGCAGTTTAGGGGGAGGTGGGTACAAACAGCCCCAGCATTTT
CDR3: CASSLGGGGYKQPQHF

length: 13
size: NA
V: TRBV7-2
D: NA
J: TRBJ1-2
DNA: TGTGCCAGCAGCTTGGAGGGGTTTCGTGGCTACACCTTC
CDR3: CASSLEGFRGYTF

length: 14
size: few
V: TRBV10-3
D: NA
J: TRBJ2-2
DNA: TGTGCCAGTAATAGCGGAGCGAACACCGGGGAGCTGTTTTTT
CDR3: CASNSGANTGELFF

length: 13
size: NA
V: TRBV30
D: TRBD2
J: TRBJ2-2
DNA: TGTGCCTGGAGTCTATCTAGCGGCGGGGAGCTGTTTTTT
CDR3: CAWSLSSGGELFF

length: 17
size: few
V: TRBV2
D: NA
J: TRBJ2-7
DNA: TGTGCCAGCAGTAGACAAGCCTTAGGCGGAGGGGCATCCGAGCAGTACTTC
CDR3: CASSRQALGGGASEQYF

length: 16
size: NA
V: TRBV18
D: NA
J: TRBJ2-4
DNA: TGTGCCAGCTCAAGTTTATCGGAGGGCACAAAAAACATTCAGTACTTC
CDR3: CASSSLSEGTKNIQYF

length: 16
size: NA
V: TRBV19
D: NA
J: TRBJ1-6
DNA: TGTGCCAGTAGTATAGATCAAGGAGGCCCGGATTCACCCCTCCACTTT
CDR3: CASSIDQGGPDSPLHF

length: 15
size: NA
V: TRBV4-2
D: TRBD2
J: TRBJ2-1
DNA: TGTGCCAGCAGCCAAGGAGCTAGCGGGAGTGGTGAGCAGTTCTTC
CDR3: CASSQGASGSGEQFF

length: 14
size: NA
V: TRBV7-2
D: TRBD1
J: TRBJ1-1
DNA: TGTGCCAGCAGTAATCAGGGGGCGAGGACTGAAGCTTTCTTT
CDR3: CASSNQGARTEAFF

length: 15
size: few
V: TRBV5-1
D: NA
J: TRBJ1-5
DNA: TGCGCCAGCAGCTTGAACTTTCCCGGGGAAACGCCCCAGCATTTT
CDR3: CASSLNFPGETPQHF

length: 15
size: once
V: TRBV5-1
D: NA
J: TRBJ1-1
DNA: TGCGCCAGCAGCTTGGCGGGACATATGAACACTGAAGCTTTCTTT
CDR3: CASSLAGHMNTEAFF

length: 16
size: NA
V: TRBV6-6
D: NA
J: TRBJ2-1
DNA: TGTGCCAGCAGGCCCTTTGGGCAGCAGTACTACAATGAGCAGTTCTTC
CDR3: CASRPFGQQYYNEQFF

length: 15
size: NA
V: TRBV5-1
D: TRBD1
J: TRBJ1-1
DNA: TGCGCCAGCAGCAAAGGACAGGGTGTCGACACTGAAGCTTTCTTT
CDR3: CASSKGQGVDTEAFF

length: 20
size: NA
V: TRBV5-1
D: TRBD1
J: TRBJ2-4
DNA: TGCGCCAGCAGCTTGGATGACAGGGTGAATGTGATTTCGGCCAAAAACATTCAGTACTTC
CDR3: CASSLDDRVNVISAKNIQYF

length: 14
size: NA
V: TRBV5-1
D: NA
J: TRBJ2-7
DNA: TGCGCCAGCAGCAACGGACTGATTACCTACGAGCAGTACTTC
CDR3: CASSNGLITYEQYF

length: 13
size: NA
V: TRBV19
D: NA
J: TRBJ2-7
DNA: TGTGCCAGTTCCCGGGACTCCCGCTACGAGCAGTACTTC
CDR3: CASSRDSRYEQYF

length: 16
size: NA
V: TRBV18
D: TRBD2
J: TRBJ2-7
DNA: TGTGCCAGCTCACCCGGAGCGGGATTAGGTTCCTACGAGCAGTACTTC
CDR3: CASSPGAGLGSYEQYF

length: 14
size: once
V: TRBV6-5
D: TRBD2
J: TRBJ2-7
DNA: TGTGCCAGCAGCGGACTAGCGGGCGCCTACGAGCAGTACTTC
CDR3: CASSGLAGAYEQYF

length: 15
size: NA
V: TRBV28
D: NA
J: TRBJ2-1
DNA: TGTGCCAGCAGATACAGGGTCGGCTCCTACAATGAGCAGTTCTTC
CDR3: CASRYRVGSYNEQFF

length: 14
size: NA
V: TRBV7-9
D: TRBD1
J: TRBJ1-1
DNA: TGTGCCAGCAGCTTCGGACAGGCGAACACTGAAGCTTTCTTT
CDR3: CASSFGQANTEAFF

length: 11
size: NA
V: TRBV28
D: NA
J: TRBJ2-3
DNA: TGTGTCATCGAGGGGGCAGATACGCAGTATTTT
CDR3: CVIEGADTQYF

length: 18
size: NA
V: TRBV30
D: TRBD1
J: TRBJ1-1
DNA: TGTGCCTGGAGTGTCGAGCGGACAGGCACAAAAATGAACACTGAAGCTTTCTTT
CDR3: CAWSVERTGTKMNTEAFF

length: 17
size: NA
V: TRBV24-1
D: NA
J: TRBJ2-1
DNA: TGTGCCACCAGTGATTTCGGCGGGACCAGCTCCTACAATGAGCAGTTCTTC
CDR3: CATSDFGGTSSYNEQFF

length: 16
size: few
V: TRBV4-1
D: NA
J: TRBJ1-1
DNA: TGCGCCAGCAGCCAAGCGTCCAGGTCTGCGAACACTGAAGCTTTCTTT
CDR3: CASSQASRSANTEAFF

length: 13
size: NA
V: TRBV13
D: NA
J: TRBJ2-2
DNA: TGTGCCAGCAGCTTAGGGGGAGGAGGGGAGCTGTTTTTT
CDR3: CASSLGGGGELFF

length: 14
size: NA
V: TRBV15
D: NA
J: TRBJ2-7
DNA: TGTGCCACCAGCCGAGACGCAGGGCTGTCCGAGCAGTACTTC
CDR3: CATSRDAGLSEQYF